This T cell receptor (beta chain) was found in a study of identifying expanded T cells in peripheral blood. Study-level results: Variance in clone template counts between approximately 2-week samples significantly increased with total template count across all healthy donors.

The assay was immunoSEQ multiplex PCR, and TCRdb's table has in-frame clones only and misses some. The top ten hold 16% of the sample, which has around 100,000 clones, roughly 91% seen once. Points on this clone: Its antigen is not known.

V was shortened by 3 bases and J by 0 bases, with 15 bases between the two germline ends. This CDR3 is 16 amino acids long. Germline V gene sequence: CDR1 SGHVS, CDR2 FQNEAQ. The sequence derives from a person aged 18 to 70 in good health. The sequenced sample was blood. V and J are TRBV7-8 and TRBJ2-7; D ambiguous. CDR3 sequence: CASSFSGQESSYEQYF. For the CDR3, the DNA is TGTGCCAGCAGCTTCTCCGGGCAGGAAAGCTCCTACGAGCAGTACTTC. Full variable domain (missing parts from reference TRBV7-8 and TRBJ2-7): GAGVSQSPRYKVAKRGQDVALRCDPISGHVSLFWYQQALGQGPEFLTYFQNEAQLDKSGLPSDRFFAERPEGSVSTLKIQRTQQEDSAVYLCASSFSGQESSYEQYFGPGTRLTVT.